The 9 T cell receptor beta chains given below trace back to one sample, sequenced in a study of graft-versus-host responses after intestinal transplantation. Here immunoSEQ multiplex PCR was the method, and the copy in TCRdb shows in-frame clones only, minus some. The profile shows thousands of clones, approximately 30% of them singletons. The input for sequencing was alloreactive CD4+ T cells from a mixed lymphocyte reaction culture, taken before intestinal transplant. Subset of the sample: CFSE-low proliferating T cells sorted from roughly six-day pre-transplant mixed lymphocyte reaction (GvH or HvG direction). These receptors all stem from a human patient who received an intestinal transplant.

The chain links TRBV6-1 to TRBJ2-3; 8 bases agree with TRBD1. The CDR3 spans 15 residues. Germline V gene sequence: CDR1 MNHNS, CDR2 SASEGT. V was pared by 5 bases and J by 3 bases, with 7 bases of the junction left unmatched. CDR3: CASSFRDRPTDTQYF. The CDR3 DNA sequence: TGTGCCAGCAGTTTTCGGGACAGGCCTACAGATACGCAGTATTTT.

This chain links TRBV7-9 with TRBJ2-5, with 14 bases identical to TRBD2. The CDR3 is 16 amino acids. Germline lookup yields CDR1 SEHNR and CDR2 FQNEAQ (reference sequence). Losses at the gene ends were 1 base for V and 3 bases for J; bases not matched to a gene: 1. CDR3 DNA sequence: TGTGCCAGCAGCTTAGGACTAGCGGGAGGGAAAGAGACCCAGTACTTC. Translation: CASSLGLAGGKETQYF.

The chain joins TRBV4-1 to TRBJ1-6; D is perhaps TRBD1 (6 bases). V was clipped by 0 bases and J by 6 bases, with 15 bases between them. The CDR3 has 17 residues. Germline CDR1 reads MGHRA; CDR2 reads YSYEKL. The CDR3 sequence is CASSQDLLVRGNSPLHF. The DNA of the CDR3 is TGCGCCAGCAGCCAAGATCTCCTGGTCAGGGGTAATTCACCCCTCCACTTT.

This clone was picked up a small number of times. CDR3 in DNA: TGTGCCAGCAGCCCCCGGGGGGGGACAGGGCGAACCGGGGAGCTGTTTTTT. Amino acid sequence: CASSPRGGTGRTGELFF. V gene TRBV13 combines with J gene TRBJ2-2; weak D call: TRBD1 (9 bases). Germline V gene sequence: CDR1 PRHDT, CDR2 FYEKMQ (reference sequence). Trimming removed 5 bases at V and 5 bases at J, with 21 bases between. The CDR3 runs 17 residues.

This clone was recorded a few times. J is TRBJ2-7 and V is TRBV28, with D possibly TRBD1 on 6 matching bases. V lost 5 bases, J lost 6 bases, and 14 bases lay in between. CDR1 and CDR2 from the germline V gene are MDHEN and SYDVKM. This CDR3 region has 13 residues. CDR3 sequence reads: CASSRGGSGEQYF. For the CDR3, the DNA is TGTGCCAGCAGTCGTGGGGGCTCGGGCGAGCAGTACTTC.

By its share, this clone is medium-sized. The J gene is TRBJ2-5, the V gene TRBV5-1, with 9 nucleotides matching TRBD2. V lost 0 bases and J lost 5; bases outside the gene matches: 8. CDR1 is SGHRS and CDR2 is YFSETQ in the germline V gene. The CDR3 has 16 residues. The CDR3 loop is CASSLASGAYSETQYF. The CDR3 DNA reads as TGCGCCAGCAGCTTGGCTAGCGGGGCCTATTCTGAGACCCAGTACTTC.

The chain links TRBV9 to TRBJ1-2, with TRBD1 identical over 7 bases. Germline V CDR1 and CDR2: SGDLS, YYNGEE. The CDR3 is made up of 14 amino acids. J was trimmed by 2 bases and V by 5 bases; bases with no gene match: 6. CDR3 sequence: CASSGKQGNYGYTF. CDR3 DNA sequence: TGTGCCAGCAGTGGGAAACAGGGGAACTATGGCTACACCTTC.

This clone showed up just a few times. The rearrangement joins TRBV19 to TRBJ1-5; the D is unclear. The ends were cut back, 5 bases at V and 8 bases at J, with 13 bases in the middle. Germline values: CDR1 LNHDA, CDR2 SQIVND (reference sequence). The CDR3 consists of 13 residues. The CDR3 is CASSPSGAEPQHF. CDR3 DNA: TGTGCCAGTAGTCCGAGTGGAGCGGAGCCCCAGCATTTT.

The V gene is TRBV2, the J gene TRBJ1-1; maybe TRBD1 (5 bases). The germline gives CDR1 SNHLY, CDR2 FYNNEI. The CDR3 consists of 16 residues. V gave up 5 bases and J gave up 0 bases, with 16 bases separating them. The CDR3 DNA reads TGTGCCAGCAGTAGATTGGGACTCGCCTTGAACACTGAAGCTTTCTTT. This sequence encodes CASSRLGLALNTEAFF.